The 8 T cell receptor beta chains below were found in one sample sequenced in a study of CD4 T cells in relation to SARS-CoV-2 and coronaviruses. TCRdb keeps only in-frame clones here, not all; method: immunoSEQ multiplex PCR. The data contain 30,000 to 45,000 clones, approximately 87% of them singletons. Sequenced material: memory CD4+ T cells from PBMCs. The origin of the receptors is an adult with COVID-19.

In this sample, this clone turned up once. CDR3 sequence (DNA): TGCGCCAGCAGCTTTGGTACTCTACAGAGCTCCTACAATGAGCAGTTCTTC. This sequence encodes CASSFGTLQSSYNEQFF. The chain is built from TRBV5-1 and TRBJ2-1, with D hard to call. The CDR3 loop spans 17 amino acids. V lost 2 bases to trimming and J lost 0 bases, with 15 bases between them. Germline V gene sequence: CDR1 SGHRS, CDR2 YFSETQ.

CDR3 sequence: CASSQGTDANQPQHF. The CDR3 bases are TGCGCCAGCAGCCAAGGGACAGACGCCAATCAGCCCCAGCATTTT. The chain is built from TRBV4-3 and TRBJ1-5; possibly TRBD1 for D (6 bases). V lost 1 base to trimming and J lost 3 bases, with 10 bases between them. This CDR3 is built from 15 residues. Germline V CDR1 and CDR2: LGHNA, YSLEER.

CDR3 coding DNA: TGTGCCAGCAGTTACTCGAACACTGAAGCTTTCTTT. Translation: CASSYSNTEAFF. The chain carries TRBV6-2 or TRBV6-3 and TRBJ1-1; no clear D. Germline CDR1 and CDR2: MNHEY and SVGEGT. This CDR3 is built from 12 residues. The germline V and J ends were trimmed by 0 bases and 1 base, with 0 bases remaining between them.

The chain's CDR3 is CASRGDRAGANVLTF. CDR3 coding DNA: TGCGCCAGCAGAGGTGACAGGGCTGGGGCCAACGTCCTGACTTTC. The chain couples TRBV10-2 to TRBJ2-6; TRBD1 matches 7 bases. V gave up 6 bases and J gave up 2 bases; unmatched junction bases: 4. This CDR3 comprises 15 residues. Germline assignment: CDR1 WSHSY and CDR2 SAAADI.

The chain combines TRBV14 with TRBJ2-3; maybe TRBD2 (6 bases). Trimming left V 8 bases short and J 4 bases short, with 16 bases between. The CDR3 consists of 14 residues. Looked up from germline, CDR1 is SGHDN and CDR2 is FVKESK. CDR3: CASGGSSGADTQYF. The DNA for the CDR3 is TGTGCCAGCGGAGGGAGCTCGGGTGCAGATACGCAGTATTTT. Drawing the rest from reference TRBV14 and TRBJ2-3, the complete variable domain is EAGVTQFPSHSVIEKGQTVTLRCDPISGHDNLYWYRRVMGKEIKFLLHFVKESKQDESGMPNNRFLAERTGGTYSTLKVQPAELEDSGVYFCASGGSSGADTQYFGPGTRLTVL.

The chain has TRBV5-1 and TRBJ2-5, with 8 bases that match TRBD2. CDR1 is SGHRS and CDR2 is YFSETQ in the germline V gene. J lost 2 bases, V lost 4 bases, and 10 bases had no gene match. This CDR3 region has 16 residues. The CDR3: CASSPGGVRIQETQYF. The DNA for the CDR3 is TGCGCCAGCAGCCCGGGAGGGGTCAGGATACAAGAGACCCAGTACTTC.

Written as DNA, the CDR3 is TGCGCCAGCAGCCGAACAGGGGCATTCCAAGAGACCCAGTACTTC. As protein: CASSRTGAFQETQYF. The V and J genes are TRBV5-1 and TRBJ2-5; 7 bases map to TRBD1. Trimming at V came to 4 bases and at J to 1 base, leaving 7 bases not matched to a gene. The germline V gene encodes CDR1 SGHRS and CDR2 YFSETQ. This CDR3 is 15 amino acids long.

The chain links TRBV28 to TRBJ2-3, with TRBD1 identical over 10 bases. The CDR3 consists of 15 residues. The V gene end was trimmed by 5 bases and the J gene end by 3 bases; junction bases not matched to a gene: 5. Germline V CDR1 and CDR2: MDHEN, SYDVKM. CDR3 in DNA: TGTGCCAGCAGTCTGACAGGGGGCGCAACAGATACGCAGTATTTT. Encoded protein: CASSLTGGATDTQYF.